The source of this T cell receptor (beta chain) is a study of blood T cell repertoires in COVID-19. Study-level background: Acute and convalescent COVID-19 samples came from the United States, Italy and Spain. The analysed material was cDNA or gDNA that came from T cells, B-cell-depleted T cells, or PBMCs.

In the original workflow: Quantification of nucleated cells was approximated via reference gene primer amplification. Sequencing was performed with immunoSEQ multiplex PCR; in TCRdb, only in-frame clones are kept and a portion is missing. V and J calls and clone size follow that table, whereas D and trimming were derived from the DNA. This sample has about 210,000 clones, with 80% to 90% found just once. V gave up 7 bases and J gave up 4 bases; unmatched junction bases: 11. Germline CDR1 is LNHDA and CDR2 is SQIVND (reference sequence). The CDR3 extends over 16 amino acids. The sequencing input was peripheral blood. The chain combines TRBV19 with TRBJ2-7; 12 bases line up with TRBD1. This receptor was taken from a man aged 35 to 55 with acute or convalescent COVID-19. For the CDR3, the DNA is TGTGCCAGTACGGGCCCCGGGACAGGGGGCTTATACGAGCAGTACTTC. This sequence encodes CASTGPGTGGLYEQYF.